This T cell receptor beta chain emerged from a study of T cells in Graves' hyperthyroidism and ophthalmopathy. CDR1 is SNHLY and CDR2 is FYNNEI in the germline V gene. Between the trimmed V and J ends, which lost 7 bases and 0 bases, there was a span of 12 bases. The CDR3 loop spans 14 amino acids. It was RNA transcripts that yielded the amplified TCR beta CDR3 regions. The TCR CDR3 was amplified in a first-round RT-PCR using the HTBI primer set. TCRdb ran MiXCR on the multiplex PCR reads and lists one entry per CDR3 protein. The profile shows 600,000 to 700,000 distinct CDR3 sequences, nearly 45% of them singletons. Patients having uncontrolled infection, another autoimmune disease, pregnancy or lactation were not included. General study results and limits: Progression to ophthalmopathy was predicted a median of roughly 6.8 months early.

In regard to this clonotype: What it binds is unknown.

The V gene is TRBV2, the J gene TRBJ1-1, with D tentatively TRBD1 (5 bases). The receptor's source is an adult man with Graves' disease, either hyperthyroidism or ophthalmopathy (not recorded which). The sample was peripheral blood or thyroid tissue (not recorded which). The CDR3 loop reads CASTPGGMNTEAFF. The DNA of the CDR3 is TGTGCCAGCACCCCCGGGGGAATGAACACTGAAGCTTTCTTT.